A single sample gave rise to the 16 T cell receptor beta chains below, sequenced in a study of blood T cells in healthy people across ages. Using a J-beta primer mix together with a sample-barcoded 5' primer, a second PCR was run for roughly 6 to 12 cycles. TCRdb passed the 5' RACE reads through MiXCR, listing each CDR3 protein once. Altogether about 640,000 distinct CDR3 sequences are present, roughly three fifths being singletons, with the ten largest covering over 35%. Sequenced material: blood. These receptors originate from a man aged 55 to 70 in good health.

This chain uses TRBV4-1 with TRBJ1-2, with 8 bases fitting TRBD1. The length of the CDR3 is 14 residues. CDR1 MGHRA and CDR2 YSYEKL come from the germline V gene. The J segment lost 4 bases and the V segment lost 0 bases, leaving 1 base of the junction unmatched. The CDR3, as DNA: TGCGCCAGCAGCCAAGAGACAGGGGTCTATGGCTACACCTTC. This codes for CASSQETGVYGYTF.

V usage is TRBV20-1 and J usage is TRBJ1-4; 7 nucleotides line up with TRBD1. After removal of 5 bases from V and 8 bases from J, the junction contained 11 bases not matched to a gene. CDR1 is DFQATT, CDR2 SNEGSKA, per germline (reference sequence). The CDR3 length is 14 residues. The CDR3 sequence: CSARIRGETEKLFF. The CDR3 coding sequence is TGCAGTGCTCGAATCAGGGGGGAAACCGAAAAACTGTTTTTT.

On this clonotype itself: A much larger clone lies a single base off, so this may be a read error. This sequence joins TRBV9 and TRBJ2-3, with D unresolved. CDR1 is SGDLS, CDR2 YYNGEE, per germline. The ends were cut back, 5 bases at V and 0 bases at J, with 16 bases in the middle. The CDR3 length is 16 residues. In DNA form, the CDR3 reads TGTGCCAGCAGGGCCTCCCCGGGCCCTAGCACAGATACGCAGTATTTT. Its translation: CASRASPGPSTDTQYF. The entire variable domain, with the rest obtained from reference TRBV9 and TRBJ2-3, is as follows: DSGVTQTPKHLITATGQRVTLRCSPRSGDLSVYWYQQSLDQGLQFLIQYYNGEERAKGNILERFSAQQFPDLHSELNLSSLELGDSALYFCASRASPGPSTDTQYFGPGTRLTVL.

The chain couples TRBV27 to TRBJ1-2, with D maybe TRBD1 (6 bases). V lost 5 bases to trimming and J lost 1 base, with 20 bases between them. Germline V CDR1 and CDR2: MNHEY, SMNVEV (reference sequence). CDR3 size: 17 residues. CDR3 loop: CASSQLVRTVGNYGYTF. CDR3 nucleotide sequence: TGTGCCAGCAGTCAATTAGTCCGGACAGTGGGTAACTATGGCTACACCTTC.

The rearrangement links TRBV9 to TRBJ1-1; possible D gene TRBD1, 5 bases. CDR3 length: 15 residues. Trimming stripped 0 bases from V and 4 bases from J, with 13 bases between. Germline V gives CDR1 SGDLS, CDR2 YYNGEE. CDR3 residues: CASSVEGTGATEAFF. For the CDR3, the DNA is TGTGCCAGCAGCGTAGAGGGCACCGGGGCCACTGAAGCTTTCTTT. Looking up the rest from reference TRBV9 and TRBJ1-1 gives the full variable domain: DSGVTQTPKHLITATGQRVTLRCSPRSGDLSVYWYQQSLDQGLQFLIQYYNGEERAKGNILERFSAQQFPDLHSELNLSSLELGDSALYFCASSVEGTGATEAFFGQGTRLTVV.

V usage is TRBV6-5 and J usage is TRBJ1-4; weak D call: TRBD1 (5 bases). V gave up 5 bases and J gave up 5 bases, with 12 bases separating them. There are 14 residues in the CDR3. Germline V gene lookup returns CDR1 MNHEY and CDR2 SVGAGI. The CDR3 DNA reads as TGTGCCAGCAGTGACCGGGGGACCAATGAAAAACTGTTTTTT. Translated: CASSDRGTNEKLFF.

The chain recombines TRBV20-1 with TRBJ2-5; 16 nucleotides line up with TRBD2. Germline loops: CDR1 DFQATT, CDR2 SNEGSKA (reference sequence). The length of the CDR3 is 14 residues. The V segment lost 2 bases and the J segment 11 bases; nucleotides outside the gene matches: 5. CDR3 nucleotide sequence: TGCAGTGCTAGATTTGGGACTAGCGGGGGGGAGCAGTACTTC. Amino acid sequence: CSARFGTSGGEQYF.

The chain joins TRBV6-1 to TRBJ2-1; D might be TRBD2 (6 bases). Trimming removed 5 bases at V and 8 bases at J, with 22 bases between. The CDR3 consists of 16 residues. CDR1 is MNHNS, CDR2 SASEGT, per germline. Here the CDR3 DNA reads TGTGCCAGCAGTCAAGGAAGAACGGGAGTTCGTGATGAGCAGTTCTTC. Protein product: CASSQGRTGVRDEQFF.

The genes are TRBV29-1 and TRBJ2-1, with D unresolved. V was pared by 3 bases and J by 6 bases, with 9 bases between. The CDR3 sequence is 12 residues long. Germline CDR1 and CDR2: SQVTM and ANQGSEA. The CDR3 region is CSVEPTGNEQFF. The CDR3 DNA is TGCAGCGTTGAGCCCACTGGCAATGAGCAGTTCTTC.

This clonotype was picked up a small number of times. The chain recombines TRBV3-1 with TRBJ2-1, with unresolved D. Trimming pared 8 bases from V and 4 bases from J, leaving 6 bases between. The CDR3 is 11 amino acids. The germline CDR1 and CDR2 sequences are LGHDT and YNNKEL (reference sequence). The CDR3 nucleotides are TGTGCCAGCCAAGGTTACAATGAGCAGTTCTTC. Amino acids: CASQGYNEQFF.

The chain is built from TRBV5-1 and TRBJ2-1, with 11 bases fitting TRBD1. The V gene end was trimmed by 1 base and the J gene end by 7 bases; junction bases not matched to a gene: 7. The CDR3 totals 16 residues. The germline V gene encodes CDR1 SGHRS and CDR2 YFSETQ. In nucleotides, the CDR3 is TGCGCCAGCAGCTTGCTGCCGGGACAGGGGGGGAATGAGCAGTTCTTC. This codes for CASSLLPGQGGNEQFF.

V and J are TRBV5-1 and TRBJ1-2, with 7 bases lining up with TRBD1. This CDR3 comprises 15 residues. V shed 0 bases and J 2 bases; nucleotides not matched to a gene: 4. Germline V CDR1 and CDR2: SGHRS, YFSETQ. The CDR3 loop is CASSLAPTGNYGYTF. In nucleotides, the CDR3 is TGCGCCAGCAGCTTGGCCCCGACAGGGAACTATGGCTACACCTTC.

This chain connects TRBV18 to TRBJ1-2; a weak D match, TRBD1 (6 bases). V was pared by 4 bases and J by 8 bases, with 11 bases between. CDR1 and CDR2 (germline): KGHSH, LQKENI. This CDR3 region has 12 residues. CDR3 protein: CASSRGTTGYTF. DNA of the CDR3: TGTGCCAGCTCACGGGGGACAACGGGCTACACCTTC.

This clonotype was observed many times. The genes are TRBV6-2 or TRBV6-3 and TRBJ1-2; no firm D call. Trimming shortened V by 2 bases and J by 1 base, and 14 bases separated the two germline ends. Germline assignment: CDR1 MNHEY and CDR2 SVGEGT. This CDR3 has 16 residues. CDR3 sequence: CASSYGRGSGNYGYTF. The CDR3 coding sequence is TGTGCCAGCAGTTACGGGCGGGGATCCGGTAACTATGGCTACACCTTC.

CDR3 protein: CASKTPQETQYF. The CDR3 DNA sequence: TGTGCCAGCAAGACGCCCCAAGAGACCCAGTACTTC. The gene calls are TRBV6-5 and TRBJ2-5; D is undetermined. CDR1 is MNHEY and CDR2 is SVGAGI in the germline V gene. CDR3 length equals 12 residues. V was pared by 7 bases and J by 1 base, with 7 bases between.

Remarks on this clonotype: A much larger clonotype is one base distant, so this may be a read error. The genes are TRBV12-3 or TRBV12-4 and TRBJ2-3, with D hard to call. The CDR3 runs 14 residues. CDR3 bases: TGTGCCAGCAGTTTTGGGGTGACCGCAGATATGCAGTATTTT. This sequence encodes CASSFGVTADMQYF.